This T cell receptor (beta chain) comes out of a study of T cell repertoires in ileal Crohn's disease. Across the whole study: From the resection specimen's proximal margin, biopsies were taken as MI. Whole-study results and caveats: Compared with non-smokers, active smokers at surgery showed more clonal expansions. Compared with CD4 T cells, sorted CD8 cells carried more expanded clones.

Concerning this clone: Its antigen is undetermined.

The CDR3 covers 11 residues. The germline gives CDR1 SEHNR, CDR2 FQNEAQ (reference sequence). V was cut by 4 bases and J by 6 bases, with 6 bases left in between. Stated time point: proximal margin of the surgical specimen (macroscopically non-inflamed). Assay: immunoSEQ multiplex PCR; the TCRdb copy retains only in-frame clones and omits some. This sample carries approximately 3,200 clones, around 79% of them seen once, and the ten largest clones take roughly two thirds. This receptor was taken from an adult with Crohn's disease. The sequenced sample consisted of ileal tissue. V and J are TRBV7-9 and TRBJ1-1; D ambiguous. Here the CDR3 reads CASSSSSEAFF. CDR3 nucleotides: TGTGCCAGCAGCTCTTCCTCTGAAGCTTTCTTT. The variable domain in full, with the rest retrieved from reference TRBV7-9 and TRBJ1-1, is DTGVSQNPRHKITKRGQNVTFRCDPISEHNRLYWYRQTLGQGPEFLTYFQNEAQLEKSRLLSDRFSAERPKGSFSTLEIQRTEQGDSAMYLCASSSSSEAFFGQGTRLTVV.